This is a list of T cell receptor beta chains from one sample in a study of blood T cell repertoires in COVID-19. TCRdb's copy holds only in-frame clones and misses some; the assay was immunoSEQ multiplex PCR. The table includes about 160,000 clones, 80% to 90% detected once. The specimen was PBMCs or T cells enriched from blood (not recorded which). The receptors come from a woman between 50 and 59 years old who had recovered from COVID-19. The CDR3 runs from the conserved cysteine through the conserved F or W. The D gene is left open where the match is weak. Where a row states a size, it is once, few, many or the class of an expanded clone; other rows omit it.

length | D | J | size | V | CDR3 | DNA
13 | - | TRBJ2-5 | - | TRBV3-1/TRBV3-2 | CASSQLAQETQYF | TGTGCCAGCAGCCAGCTAGCCCAAGAGACCCAGTACTTC
12 | - | TRBJ1-5 | - | TRBV27 | CASSQVNQPQHF | TGTGCCAGCAGCCAGGTTAATCAGCCCCAGCATTTT
17 | - | TRBJ2-5 | - | TRBV3-1/TRBV3-2 | CASSQEVGKRSQETQYF | TGTGCCAGCAGCCAAGAGGTGGGAAAGCGGTCCCAAGAGACCCAGTACTTC
14 | - | TRBJ2-5 | few | TRBV3-1/TRBV3-2 | CASSQVRGQETQYF | TGTGCCAGCAGCCAGGTCCGGGGGCAAGAGACCCAGTACTTC
10 | - | TRBJ2-7 | - | TRBV20-1 | CSCLVSEQYF | TGCAGTTGCTTAGTCTCCGAGCAGTACTTC
15 | - | TRBJ1-2 | - | TRBV3-1/TRBV3-2 | CASSRAPTGRHGYTF | TGTGCCAGCAGCCGAGCCCCGACAGGACGGCATGGCTACACCTTC
14 | - | TRBJ1-6 | once | TRBV25-1 | CASSAPGTQLPLHF | TGTGCCAGCAGTGCCCCCGGGACACAATTACCCCTCCACTTT
14 | - | TRBJ1-4 | - | TRBV28 | CASSLTQGGEKLFF | TGTGCCAGCAGTTTAACGCAGGGCGGTGAAAAACTGTTTTTT
14 | - | TRBJ2-3 | - | TRBV5-1 | CASSLVGGRDTQYF | TGCGCCAGCAGCTTGGTGGGGGGTCGAGATACGCAGTATTTT
14 | - | TRBJ2-1 | - | TRBV7-3 | CASSLTLLADEQFF | TGTGCCAGCAGCTTAACGTTGCTAGCTGATGAGCAGTTCTTC
13 | TRBD2 | TRBJ2-7 | - | TRBV29-1 | CSGRDYTFSEQYF | TGCAGCGGCCGGGACTACACCTTTTCCGAGCAGTACTTC
11 | - | TRBJ1-1 | few | TRBV18 | CASSLRTEAFF | TGTGCCAGCTCTCTGCGCACTGAAGCTTTCTTT
12 | - | TRBJ1-5 | - | TRBV5-6 | CASSLLDQPQHF | TGTGCCAGCAGCTTACTGGATCAGCCCCAGCATTTT
15 | TRBD2 | TRBJ2-1 | - | TRBV11-3 | CASSALAGNYNEQFF | TGTGCCAGCAGCGCCCTAGCGGGGAACTACAATGAGCAGTTCTTC
13 | TRBD2 | TRBJ2-3 | - | TRBV24-1 | CATSGGGTDTQYF | TGTGCCACCAGCGGGGGGGGAACAGATACGCAGTATTTT
13 | - | TRBJ2-5 | once | TRBV10-3 | CATGARAGETQYF | TGTGCCACCGGGGCTAGAGCGGGAGAGACCCAGTACTTC
17 | - | TRBJ1-5 | - | TRBV7-9 | CASSLGASLGENQPQHF | TGTGCCAGCAGCTTAGGGGCTTCCCTAGGGGAAAATCAGCCCCAGCATTTT
14 | - | TRBJ2-2 | - | TRBV19 | CASSISRNTGELFF | TGTGCCAGTAGTATTAGCCGAAACACCGGGGAGCTGTTTTTT
14 | TRBD1 | TRBJ1-4 | few | TRBV3-1/TRBV3-2 | CASSTDRDNEKLFF | TGTGCCAGCAGCACGGACAGGGATAATGAAAAACTGTTTTTT
14 | TRBD2 | TRBJ2-2 | - | TRBV6-5 | CASSASGNTGELFF | TGTGCCAGCAGCGCTAGCGGGAACACCGGGGAGCTGTTTTTT
13 | - | TRBJ1-1 | - | TRBV6-2/TRBV6-3 | CASSYRGSSEAFF | TGTGCCAGCAGTTACAGGGGATCCAGCGAAGCTTTCTTT
13 | - | TRBJ1-1 | - | TRBV3-1/TRBV3-2 | CASTPTNRVEAFF | TGTGCCAGTACCCCTACGAACAGGGTTGAAGCTTTCTTT
15 | - | TRBJ1-4 | - | TRBV25-1 | CASSEWGGRNEKLFF | TGTGCCAGCAGTGAATGGGGGGGACGTAATGAAAAACTGTTTTTT
11 | - | TRBJ1-1 | few | TRBV7-2 | CASSLGGKAFF | TGTGCCAGCAGCTTAGGAGGTAAAGCTTTCTTT
14 | - | TRBJ1-2 | - | TRBV7-9 | CASSLEIQGYGYTF | TGTGCCAGCAGCTTAGAAATCCAGGGATATGGCTACACCTTC
14 | - | TRBJ1-4 | once | TRBV20-1 | CSASHSGANEKLFF | TGCAGTGCTAGTCATTCGGGAGCTAATGAAAAACTGTTTTTT
15 | TRBD2 | TRBJ2-7 | - | TRBV28 | CASSRRGLAGHEQYF | TGTGCCAGCAGTCGTCGAGGACTAGCGGGACACGAGCAGTACTTC
15 | - | TRBJ1-6 | few | TRBV2 | CASSVGSGGLSPLHF | TGTGCCAGCAGTGTCGGGTCGGGGGGATTATCACCCCTCCACTTT
16 | TRBD1 | TRBJ2-2 | - | TRBV5-1 | CASSFDRQGVYGELFF | TGCGCCAGCAGCTTCGATCGACAGGGTGTGTACGGGGAGCTGTTTTTT
13 | - | TRBJ1-6 | - | TRBV2 | CASTNRENSPLHF | TGTGCCAGCACTAACAGGGAGAATTCACCCCTCCACTTT
16 | TRBD2 | TRBJ2-3 | - | TRBV11-3 | CASSLGTSESTDTQYF | TGTGCCAGCAGCCTGGGGACTAGCGAGAGCACAGATACGCAGTATTTT
14 | TRBD1 | TRBJ1-1 | once | TRBV25-1 | CASSETGFNTEAFF | TGTGCCAGCAGCGAGACAGGGTTCAACACTGAAGCTTTCTTT
13 | - | TRBJ1-1 | once | TRBV11-2 | CASSSFRDTEAFF | TGTGCCAGCAGCTCTTTTCGCGACACTGAAGCTTTCTTT
13 | TRBD2 | TRBJ2-7 | - | TRBV7-9 | CATDSGGPSEQYF | TGTGCCACGGATAGCGGGGGACCTTCTGAGCAGTACTTC
17 | - | TRBJ1-6 | few | TRBV4-1 | CASSQVPLDSRNSPLHF | TGCGCCAGCAGCCAAGTTCCCCTTGACAGTAGGAATTCACCCCTCCACTTT
16 | TRBD2 | TRBJ2-3 | few | TRBV7-2 | CASSLGLAGVTDTQYF | TGTGCCAGCAGCTTAGGGCTAGCGGGGGTCACAGATACGCAGTATTTT
16 | TRBD1 | TRBJ2-1 | - | TRBV19 | CASSIEDRGRYNEQFF | TGTGCCAGTAGTATAGAAGACAGGGGCCGCTACAATGAGCAGTTCTTC
15 | TRBD2 | TRBJ2-1 | - | TRBV3-1/TRBV3-2 | CASSHYRGGPNEQFF | TGTGCCAGCAGCCATTACCGGGGGGGCCCCAATGAGCAGTTCTTC
13 | TRBD1 | TRBJ1-4 | - | TRBV10-3 | CATQGQRNEKLFF | TGTGCCACCCAGGGACAGAGAAATGAAAAACTGTTTTTT
15 | TRBD1 | TRBJ2-7 | - | TRBV18 | CASSPLGQVPLEQYF | TGTGCCAGCTCACCACTGGGACAGGTCCCTCTCGAGCAGTACTTC